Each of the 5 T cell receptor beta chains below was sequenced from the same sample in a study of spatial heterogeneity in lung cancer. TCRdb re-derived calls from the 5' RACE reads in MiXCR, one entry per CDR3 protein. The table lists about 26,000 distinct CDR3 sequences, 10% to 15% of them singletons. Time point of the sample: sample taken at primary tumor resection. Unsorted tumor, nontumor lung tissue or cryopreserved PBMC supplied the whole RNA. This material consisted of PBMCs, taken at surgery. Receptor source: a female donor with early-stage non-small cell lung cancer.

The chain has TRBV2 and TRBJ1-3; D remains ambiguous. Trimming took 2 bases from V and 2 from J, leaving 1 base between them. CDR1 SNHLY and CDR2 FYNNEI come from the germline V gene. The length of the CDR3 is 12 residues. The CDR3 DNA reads TGTGCCAGCAGTGAAACTGGAAACACCATATATTTT. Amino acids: CASSETGNTIYF.

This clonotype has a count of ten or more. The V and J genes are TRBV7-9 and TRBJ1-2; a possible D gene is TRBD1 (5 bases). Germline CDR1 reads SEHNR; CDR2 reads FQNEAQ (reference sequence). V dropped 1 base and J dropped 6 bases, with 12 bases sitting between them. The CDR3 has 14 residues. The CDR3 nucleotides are TGTGCCAGCAGCTTAGATGTGGGGGGTGATGGCTACACCTTC. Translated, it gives CASSLDVGGDGYTF.

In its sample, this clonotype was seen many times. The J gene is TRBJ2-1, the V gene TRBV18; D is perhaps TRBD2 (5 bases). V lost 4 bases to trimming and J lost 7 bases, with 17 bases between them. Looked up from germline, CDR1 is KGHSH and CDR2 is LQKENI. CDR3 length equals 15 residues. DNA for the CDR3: TGTGCCAGCTCACAACTCACGGGGTACCAGAATGAGCAGTTCTTC. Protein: CASSQLTGYQNEQFF.

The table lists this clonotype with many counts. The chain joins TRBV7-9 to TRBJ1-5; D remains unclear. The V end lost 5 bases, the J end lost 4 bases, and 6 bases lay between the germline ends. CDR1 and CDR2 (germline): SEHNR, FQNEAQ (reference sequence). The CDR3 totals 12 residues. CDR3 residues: CASSTENQPQHF. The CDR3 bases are TGTGCCAGCAGCACCGAAAATCAGCCCCAGCATTTT.

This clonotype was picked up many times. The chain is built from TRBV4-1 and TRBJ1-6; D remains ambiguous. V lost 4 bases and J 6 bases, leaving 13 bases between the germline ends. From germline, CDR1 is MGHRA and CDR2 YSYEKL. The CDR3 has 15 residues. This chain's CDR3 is CASSRNIASNSPLHF. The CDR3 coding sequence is TGCGCCAGCAGCCGAAACATCGCGTCTAATTCACCCCTCCACTTT.